This T cell receptor beta chain derives from a study of blood T cell repertoires in COVID-19. Study details: Whether acute or convalescent, the COVID-19 samples came from the United States, Italy and Spain. Nucleic acid was either cDNA or gDNA, and it came from T cells, B-cell-depleted T cells, or PBMCs.

Authors' analysis steps: Reference gene primer amplification in the assay estimated nucleated cell counts. TCRdb's table, derived via immunoSEQ multiplex PCR, lists solely in-frame clones and lacks some. V and J calls plus clone size are reproduced from that table; the DNA served to infer D and trimming. The data contain roughly 280,000 clones, about nine tenths of them singletons. Two consecutive negative NP/OP PCR tests, clearance, or resolved symptoms defined Cohort 3 recovery. The CDR3 is 12 residues long. Germline V gives CDR1 SGHAT, CDR2 FQNNGV. The trim removed 4 bases at V and 12 bases at J, leaving 6 bases unmatched.

The TCR originated in an older woman who had recovered from COVID-19. V usage is TRBV11-2 and J usage is TRBJ2-1, with 7 bases that match TRBD1. Source material: PBMCs or T cells enriched from blood (not recorded which). The CDR3: CASSSDRERQFF. The CDR3, as DNA: TGTGCCAGCAGCTCTGACAGGGAGAGGCAGTTCTTC.